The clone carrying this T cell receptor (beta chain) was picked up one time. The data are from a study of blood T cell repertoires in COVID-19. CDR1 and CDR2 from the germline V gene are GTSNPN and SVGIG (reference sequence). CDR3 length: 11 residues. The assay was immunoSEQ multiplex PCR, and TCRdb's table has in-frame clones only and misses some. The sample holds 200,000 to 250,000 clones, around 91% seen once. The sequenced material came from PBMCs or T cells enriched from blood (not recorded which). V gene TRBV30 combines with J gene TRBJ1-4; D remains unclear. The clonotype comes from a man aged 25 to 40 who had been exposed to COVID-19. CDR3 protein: CGGITNEKLFF. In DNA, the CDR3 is TGTGGAGGGATTACTAATGAAAAACTGTTTTTT.